Listed below are T cell receptor beta chains from one sample, sequenced in a study of T cell changes during pregnancy in multiple sclerosis. TCRdb's table, derived via immunoSEQ multiplex PCR, lists solely in-frame clones and lacks some. Among tens of thousands of clones listed, 70% to 90% were seen once. The sequencing used CD8+ T cells from peripheral blood mononuclear cells, collected in the third trimester of pregnancy. Receptors were obtained from a female donor with multiple sclerosis, enrolled in a pregnancy study. Both conserved end residues are part of each CDR3. Fields, in order: D gene, clone size, J gene, V gene, CDR3 DNA, CDR3 protein. A D gene is named only where the DNA matches it firmly. Expanded clones get a size class; other rows say once, few or many, or leave the size out.

D gene: TRBD1
clone size: -
J gene: TRBJ2-7
V gene: TRBV10-3
CDR3 DNA: TGTGCCATCAGTGAGGCCGGGACAGGGGTCTACGAGCAGTACTTC
CDR3 protein: CAISEAGTGVYEQYF

D gene: TRBD2
clone size: once
J gene: TRBJ2-1
V gene: TRBV6-9
CDR3 DNA: TGTGCCAGGAGTAGATACGCCCGGGGGGGGGATATCAATGAGCAGTTCTTC
CDR3 protein: CARSRYARGGDINEQFF

D gene: TRBD1
clone size: once
J gene: TRBJ2-7
V gene: TRBV4-3
CDR3 DNA: TGCGCCAGCAGCCAAGACTGGGGGACAGGGGGCTACGAGCAGTACTTC
CDR3 protein: CASSQDWGTGGYEQYF

D gene: -
clone size: -
J gene: TRBJ2-1
V gene: TRBV4-1
CDR3 DNA: TGCGCCAGCAGCCCATCCCCGGGGGAGGTAGATGAGCAGTTCTTC
CDR3 protein: CASSPSPGEVDEQFF

D gene: TRBD1
clone size: -
J gene: TRBJ1-6
V gene: TRBV6-1
CDR3 DNA: TGTGCCAGCAGTTCGGACAGGGGGGGTAATTCACCCCTCCACTTT
CDR3 protein: CASSSDRGGNSPLHF

D gene: TRBD1
clone size: -
J gene: TRBJ1-2
V gene: TRBV9
CDR3 DNA: TGTGCCAGCAGCGAGGGGCACAGGGGGTATGGCTACACCTTC
CDR3 protein: CASSEGHRGYGYTF

D gene: -
clone size: -
J gene: TRBJ2-5
V gene: TRBV6-4
CDR3 DNA: TGTGCCAGCAGTGAAGGGGTGGGGGAGACCCAGTACTTC
CDR3 protein: CASSEGVGETQYF

D gene: -
clone size: -
J gene: TRBJ2-3
V gene: TRBV11-2
CDR3 DNA: TGTGCCAGCAGCCCCCTCGCGGGGTTGGTTGTGGATACGCAGTATTTT
CDR3 protein: CASSPLAGLVVDTQYF

D gene: TRBD2
clone size: -
J gene: TRBJ2-1
V gene: TRBV2
CDR3 DNA: TGTGCCAGCAGTGGACGAACTAGCGGACTAAGCTCCTACAATGAGCAGTTCTTC
CDR3 protein: CASSGRTSGLSSYNEQFF

D gene: TRBD1
clone size: -
J gene: TRBJ2-2
V gene: TRBV7-3
CDR3 DNA: TGTGCCAGCAGCCGACCCGGACAGGGGTTAAGCACCGGGGAGCTGTTTTTT
CDR3 protein: CASSRPGQGLSTGELFF

D gene: -
clone size: -
J gene: TRBJ1-2
V gene: TRBV6-5
CDR3 DNA: TGTGCCAGCAGGACACCGTCTCATGGCTACACCTTC
CDR3 protein: CASRTPSHGYTF

D gene: TRBD1
clone size: -
J gene: TRBJ1-4
V gene: TRBV7-6
CDR3 DNA: TGTGCCAGCAGCTCTCAGACAGGGACCGCTGAAAAACTGTTTTTT
CDR3 protein: CASSSQTGTAEKLFF

D gene: -
clone size: -
J gene: TRBJ2-7
V gene: TRBV27
CDR3 DNA: TGTGCCAGCAGTTTCCTCACAGGGTCCCACCTGGACGAGCAGTACTTC
CDR3 protein: CASSFLTGSHLDEQYF

D gene: TRBD1
clone size: once
J gene: TRBJ1-1
V gene: TRBV19
CDR3 DNA: TGTGCCAGTAGTGACACCGGGACAGGGGGCACTGAAGCTTTCTTT
CDR3 protein: CASSDTGTGGTEAFF

D gene: -
clone size: once
J gene: TRBJ2-1
V gene: TRBV4-3
CDR3 DNA: TGCGCCAGCAGCCCTATAGCGGAGAGCTCCTACAATGAGCAGTTCTTC
CDR3 protein: CASSPIAESSYNEQFF

D gene: TRBD1
clone size: -
J gene: TRBJ1-3
V gene: TRBV9
CDR3 DNA: TGTGCCAGCAGCGTAGGACAGGGTACTGGAAACACCATATATTTT
CDR3 protein: CASSVGQGTGNTIYF

D gene: -
clone size: -
J gene: TRBJ2-3
V gene: TRBV6-1
CDR3 DNA: TGTGCCAGCAGTGAAGGAGGGCGGGGTGCAGATACGCAGTATTTT
CDR3 protein: CASSEGGRGADTQYF

D gene: -
clone size: -
J gene: TRBJ2-2
V gene: TRBV19
CDR3 DNA: TGTGCCAGTAGTATAGGGGGGGGGCCGGTCGGGGAGCTGTTTTTT
CDR3 protein: CASSIGGGPVGELFF

D gene: TRBD1
clone size: -
J gene: TRBJ2-7
V gene: TRBV5-5
CDR3 DNA: TGTGCCAGCAGCTGGGAGACAGGGTTAGCCTACGAGCAGTACTTC
CDR3 protein: CASSWETGLAYEQYF

D gene: -
clone size: -
J gene: TRBJ1-1
V gene: TRBV7-9
CDR3 DNA: TGTGCCAGCAGCCAAACTATTTCCACTGAAGCTTTCTTT
CDR3 protein: CASSQTISTEAFF

D gene: TRBD2
clone size: -
J gene: TRBJ2-3
V gene: TRBV9
CDR3 DNA: TGTGCCAGCAGCGTAGAGACGGGGGGATCAGATACGCAGTATTTT
CDR3 protein: CASSVETGGSDTQYF

D gene: -
clone size: once
J gene: TRBJ2-5
V gene: TRBV7-8
CDR3 DNA: TGTGCCAGCAGCTCACTAGGGGAGGTGGAGACCCAGTACTTC
CDR3 protein: CASSSLGEVETQYF

D gene: -
clone size: -
J gene: TRBJ2-1
V gene: TRBV10-2
CDR3 DNA: TGCGCCAGCAGCGGGGAGCAGCAGTTCTTC
CDR3 protein: CASSGEQQFF

D gene: -
clone size: -
J gene: TRBJ1-4
V gene: TRBV7-6
CDR3 DNA: TGTGCCAGCAGCACCGGGAGGGGGGAAAAACTGTTTTTT
CDR3 protein: CASSTGRGEKLFF

D gene: -
clone size: medium-sized
J gene: TRBJ1-3
V gene: TRBV23-1
CDR3 DNA: TGCGCCAGCAGTCAATCTGGGGGCTCGGACACCATATATTTT
CDR3 protein: CASSQSGGSDTIYF

D gene: TRBD2
clone size: -
J gene: TRBJ2-1
V gene: TRBV4-2
CDR3 DNA: TGTGCCAGCAGCCAAGTTATGGCGGGGGCCTACAATGAGCAGTTCTTC
CDR3 protein: CASSQVMAGAYNEQFF

D gene: TRBD1
clone size: -
J gene: TRBJ2-7
V gene: TRBV6-6
CDR3 DNA: TGTGCCAGCAGTGTAAGACAGGGTTTCTACGAGCAGTACTTC
CDR3 protein: CASSVRQGFYEQYF

D gene: TRBD1
clone size: -
J gene: TRBJ1-2
V gene: TRBV9
CDR3 DNA: TGTGCCAGCAGCGTAGGGTGGACAGGCGGATACACCTTC
CDR3 protein: CASSVGWTGGYTF

D gene: TRBD1
clone size: -
J gene: TRBJ1-1
V gene: TRBV10-3
CDR3 DNA: TGTGCCATCACCATGGGACAGGGGGAGACTGAAGCTTTCTTT
CDR3 protein: CAITMGQGETEAFF

D gene: TRBD2
clone size: -
J gene: TRBJ2-1
V gene: TRBV25-1
CDR3 DNA: TGTGCCAGCAGACTAGCGGGTTACAATGAGCAGTTCTTC
CDR3 protein: CASRLAGYNEQFF

D gene: TRBD1
clone size: -
J gene: TRBJ2-5
V gene: TRBV6-1
CDR3 DNA: TGTGCCAGCAGTGAAGGGGACAGGGAATTGGAGACCCAGTACTTC
CDR3 protein: CASSEGDRELETQYF

D gene: -
clone size: once
J gene: TRBJ1-5
V gene: TRBV10-3
CDR3 DNA: TGTGCCATCAGTGAGCAGGGCCTTGTCAATCAGCCCCAGCATTTT
CDR3 protein: CAISEQGLVNQPQHF

D gene: -
clone size: -
J gene: TRBJ1-2
V gene: TRBV4-1
CDR3 DNA: TGCGCCAGCAGCCAGGGTAACGAGGGCTATGGCTACACCTTC
CDR3 protein: CASSQGNEGYGYTF

D gene: TRBD1
clone size: -
J gene: TRBJ1-2
V gene: TRBV7-8
CDR3 DNA: TGTGCCAGCAGCTCAGTACAGGGGGCAAGTGGCTACACCTTC
CDR3 protein: CASSSVQGASGYTF

D gene: TRBD2
clone size: -
J gene: TRBJ2-3
V gene: TRBV7-2
CDR3 DNA: TGTGCCAGCAGCCCCATACTAGCGGGGGGGCCCTACACAGATACGCAGTATTTT
CDR3 protein: CASSPILAGGPYTDTQYF

D gene: -
clone size: -
J gene: TRBJ2-7
V gene: TRBV6-5
CDR3 DNA: TGTGCCAGCCTCCAGGGGGGCTCCTACGAGCAGTACTTC
CDR3 protein: CASLQGGSYEQYF

D gene: TRBD2
clone size: -
J gene: TRBJ2-5
V gene: TRBV7-2
CDR3 DNA: TGTGCCAGCAGCATGGGGACTAGCGGTCAAGAGACCCAGTACTTC
CDR3 protein: CASSMGTSGQETQYF